Below are 30 T cell receptor beta chains sequenced from a single sample in a study of Tregs in tolerant kidney transplant recipients. The table came from immunoSEQ multiplex PCR; TCRdb's copy has only in-frame clones and leaves some out. The sample table includes fewer than 35,000 clones. This specimen was CD8+ T cells from blood, taken before the transplant. Receptor source: a human donor who received a combined kidney and bone marrow transplant.

Regarding this clone: The read falls 3 residues short of the CDR3 end, and the missing part is taken from the germline J gene. The chain uses TRBV2 and TRBJ2-7; 11 bases agree with TRBD2. Germline assignment: CDR1 SNHLY and CDR2 FYNNEI. After removal of 5 bases from V and 5 bases from J, the junction contained 8 bases not matched to a gene. This CDR3 region has 15 residues. The CDR3 DNA, read in part, is TGTGCCAGCAGTCTATCAGGACTAGCGGGCAACGAG. It translates to CASSLSGLAGNE. In full, the CDR3 reads CASSLSGLAGNEQYF.

For this clone: Sequencing ends 3 residues short of the CDR3 end; the germline J gene provides the rest. The chain carries TRBV18 and TRBJ2-5, with 8 bases matching TRBD2. The CDR3 is made up of 15 amino acids. The V and J ends lost 1 base and 3 bases, in that order; junction bases with no gene match: 4. Germline V gene lookup returns CDR1 KGHSH and CDR2 LQKENI. CDR3 bases read: TGTGCCAGCTCACCACGAGCGGGGGCCGAAGAGACC. Its translation: CASSPRAGAEET. The whole CDR3 sequence reads CASSPRAGAEETQYF.

Of note for this clone: With the read ending 3 residues before the CDR3 end, the germline J gene is used to fill in that end. The chain combines TRBV30 with TRBJ2-7, with TRBD2 identical over 8 bases. This CDR3 comprises 16 residues. CDR1 and CDR2 (germline): GTSNPN, SVGIG (reference sequence). V lost 0 bases, J lost 5 bases, and 12 bases stayed unmatched. The CDR3 spells CAWSVHSGRSEDEQYF. The DNA read from the CDR3 is TGTGCCTGGAGTGTACACAGCGGGAGATCTGAAGACGAG.

With regard to this clone: Read sequence stops 3 residues before the CDR3 end, and the germline J gene provides the missing end. This chain joins TRBV6-1 and TRBJ2-1; TRBD1 aligns across 7 bases. CDR1 and CDR2 from the germline V gene are MNHNS and SASEGT. With V trimmed by 4 bases and J by 6 bases, 6 bases remained unmatched. CDR3 size: 14 residues. CDR3 residues: CASSVPGQPNEQFF. The DNA read from the CDR3 is TGTGCCAGCAGTGTTCCGGGACAGCCCAATGAG.

CDR3 DNA (partial): TGTGCCAGCAGCCTCAGGGGAAGAGGGGCCAACGTC. It translates to CASSLRGRGANV. From start to end, the CDR3 is CASSLRGRGANVLTF. The rearrangement links TRBV7-2 to TRBJ2-6; a possible D gene is TRBD1 (6 bases). The read stops 3 residues short of the end of the CDR3; the missing end is completed from the germline J gene. Germline-derived CDR1 and CDR2 are SGHTA and FQGNSA. The CDR3 consists of 15 residues. V was shortened by 5 bases and J by 4 bases, with 12 bases between the two germline ends.

In regard to this clone: The read terminates 3 residues before the CDR3 end, so the remaining end is supplied by the germline J gene. V usage is TRBV6-2 or TRBV6-3 and J usage is TRBJ2-7; TRBD1 matches 7 bases. This CDR3 spans 15 amino acids. The junction had 10 bases not matched to a gene; V was cut back by 5 bases and J by 3 bases. Germline V gene lookup returns CDR1 MNHEY and CDR2 SVGEGT. CDR3 DNA, as far as it was read: TGTGCCAGCAGTCCCCCCGAGACAGGGCGCTACGAG. Encoded protein: CASSPPETGRYE. From start to end, the CDR3 is CASSPPETGRYEQYF.

Comment on this clone: Read data end 3 residues before the CDR3 end; the end is taken from the germline J gene. The V and J genes are TRBV5-1 and TRBJ2-2, with D unresolved. Germline assignment: CDR1 SGHRS and CDR2 YFSETQ. The CDR3 has 13 residues. V shed 0 bases and J shed 10 bases, with 10 bases lying between them. Partial CDR3 DNA: TGCGCCAGCAGCTTGGTAGGGCTGCAGGAG. Translating gives CASSLVGLQE. The CDR3 in its entirety is CASSLVGLQELFF.

Remarks on this clone: Read data end 3 residues before the CDR3 end; the end is taken from the germline J gene. This rearrangement joins TRBV5-1 to TRBJ1-2; D possibly corresponds to TRBD1 (5 bases). The CDR3 has 14 amino acids. Germline values: CDR1 SGHRS, CDR2 YFSETQ. Partial CDR3 DNA: TGCGCCAGCAGCTTGATGCAGGGCGGAGAGGGC. Translated, it gives CASSLMQGGEG. The CDR3 in its entirety is CASSLMQGGEGYTF.

To note about this clone: The read terminates 3 residues before the CDR3 end, so the remaining end is supplied by the germline J gene. The chain is built from TRBV6-2 or TRBV6-3 and TRBJ2-7; the D is unclear. The CDR3 loop spans 13 amino acids. CDR1 MNHEY and CDR2 SVGEGT come from the germline V gene. V was shortened by 8 bases and J by 6 bases, with 17 bases between the two germline ends. The covered CDR3 bases are TGTGCCAGCTCGTCCAGCGCCCTGGGCGAG. Translating it yields CASSSSALGE. The full-length CDR3 reads as CASSSSALGEQYF.

CDR3 DNA (partial): TGTGCCAGCTCACCGGTGGGGGGGCTTAGCTCCTACGAG. Its translation: CASSPVGGLSSYE. The whole CDR3 sequence is CASSPVGGLSSYEQYF. V gene TRBV18 combines with J gene TRBJ2-7; TRBD2 is a possible D gene (7 bases). The DNA ends 3 residues before the CDR3 does, and the rest of the CDR3 is filled in from the germline J gene. This CDR3 is 16 amino acids long. V was cut by 3 bases and J by 0 bases, with 15 bases left in between. The germline gives CDR1 KGHSH, CDR2 LQKENI.

Comments on this clone: The read halts 3 residues ahead of the CDR3 end, with the missing end drawn from the germline J gene. The chain recombines TRBV4-1 with TRBJ1-1; tentative D call: TRBD1 (5 bases). Germline V gene lookup returns CDR1 MGHRA and CDR2 YSYEKL. V lost 0 bases, J lost 3 bases, and 11 bases lay in between. The CDR3 totals 15 residues. The CDR3 bases that were read are TGCGCCAGCAGCCAAGATTCTGGGGCCTACACTGAA. Encoded protein: CASSQDSGAYTE. In full, the CDR3 reads CASSQDSGAYTEAFF.

Points on this clone: Coverage ceases 3 residues before the CDR3 finishes, and the germline J gene fills in the end. The chain couples TRBV2 to TRBJ2-5, with D possibly being TRBD1 (6 bases). The germline V and J ends were trimmed by 11 bases and 3 bases, with 13 bases remaining between them. CDR3 size: 12 residues. Germline V lookup: CDR1 SNHLY, CDR2 FYNNEI. The CDR3 loop is CAGSEGEETQYF. Partial CDR3 DNA: TGTGCCGGGTCAGAGGGGGAAGAGACC. The full variable domain, rest sourced from reference TRBV2 and TRBJ2-5, is EPEVTQTPSHQVTQMGQEVILRCVPISNHLYFYWYRQILGQKVEFLVSFYNNEISEKSEIFDDQFSVERPDGSNFTLKIRSTKLEDSAMYFCAGSEGEETQYFGPGTRLLVL.

With respect to this clone: The CDR3 goes on 3 residues after the read ends, and that part is filled in from the germline J gene. V and J are TRBV7-2 and TRBJ2-7; maybe TRBD2 (7 bases). The V end lost 6 bases, the J end lost 6 bases, and 21 bases lay between the germline ends. Germline-derived CDR1 and CDR2 are SGHTA and FQGNSA. This CDR3 has 15 amino acids. The sequenced CDR3 bases are TGTGCCAGCAGTCCAGCGTTACAGGGAGGGCTCGAG. Encoded protein: CASSPALQGGLE. Given in full, the CDR3 is CASSPALQGGLEQYF.

As regards this clone: The read comes to an end 3 residues before the CDR3 does, leaving the germline J gene to fill in the end. The rearrangement uses TRBV23-1 and TRBJ2-3; D is uncertain. TRBV23-1 is known as an ORF, though its function is uncertain. The CDR3 sequence is 15 residues long. V was trimmed by 2 bases and J by 2 bases, leaving 11 bases between them. CDR3 residues: CASSQEVRPTDTQYF. The part of the CDR3 DNA that was read is TGCGCCAGCAGTCAAGAAGTCAGGCCCACAGATACG.

Worth noting for this clone: The DNA ends 3 residues before the CDR3 does, and the rest of the CDR3 is filled in from the germline J gene. This chain links TRBV19 with TRBJ1-1; D is uncertain. The germline CDR1 and CDR2 sequences are LNHDA and SQIVND (reference sequence). CDR3 length equals 12 residues. The V end was cut by 8 bases, the J end by 0 bases, with 7 bases between. Partial CDR3 DNA: TGTGCCAGTGCTCACTTGAACACTGAA. This gives the protein CASAHLNTE. Given in full, the CDR3 is CASAHLNTEAFF.

Points on this clone: With the read ending 3 residues before the CDR3 end, the germline J gene is used to fill in that end. The rearrangement uses TRBV2 and TRBJ2-1; 8 positions match TRBD1. Looked up from germline, CDR1 is SNHLY and CDR2 is FYNNEI. With V trimmed by 7 bases and J by 0 bases, 14 bases remained unmatched. CDR3 length: 18 residues. The sequenced part of the CDR3 DNA is TGTGCCAGCAAGGGTTCCGACAGGGGATGGAGCTCCTACAATGAG. Translating gives CASKGSDRGWSSYNE. From start to end, the CDR3 is CASKGSDRGWSSYNEQFF.

Concerning this clone itself: The read falls 3 residues short of the CDR3 end, and the missing part is taken from the germline J gene. The chain has TRBV19 and TRBJ2-1, with D possibly TRBD2 on 5 matching bases. CDR3 length: 14 amino acids. From germline, CDR1 is LNHDA and CDR2 SQIVND (reference sequence). V shed 5 bases and J shed 7 bases, with 15 bases lying between them. CDR3 DNA, as far as it was read: TGTGCCAGTAGTGAAGTCGGGGTTGCTAATGAG. Translation gives CASSEVGVANE. The full CDR3 reads CASSEVGVANEQFF.

Note on this clone: The read ends 3 residues early relative to the CDR3; the germline J gene fills the gap. V and J are TRBV13 and TRBJ2-3; D perhaps matches TRBD2 (7 bases). Germline assignment: CDR1 PRHDT and CDR2 FYEKMQ (reference sequence). V lost 5 bases to trimming and J lost 3 bases, with 18 bases between them. CDR3 length equals 16 residues. Partial CDR3 DNA: TGTGCCAGCAGCGCAAGGGGGGGCGATATTACAGATACG. Protein: CASSARGGDITDT. The complete CDR3 reads CASSARGGDITDTQYF. Together with reference TRBV13 and TRBJ2-3, the CDR3 gives the full variable domain: AAGVIQSPRHLIKEKRETATLKCYPIPRHDTVYWYQQGPGQDPQFLISFYEKMQSDKGSIPDRFSAQQFSDYHSELNMSSLELGDSALYFCASSARGGDITDTQYFGPGTRLTVL.

Regarding this clone: The read gets to within 3 residues of the CDR3 end, and the germline J gene fills in the rest. The chain uses TRBV5-4 and TRBJ2-1; tentative D call: TRBD1 (6 bases). From germline, CDR1 is SGHNT and CDR2 YYREEE (reference sequence). The CDR3 loop spans 16 amino acids. V shed 2 bases and J shed 0 bases, with 12 bases lying between them. Partial CDR3 DNA: TGTGCCAGCAGCTTCGCAGGGGTCCGCTCCTACAATGAG. This sequence encodes CASSFAGVRSYNE. The full CDR3 sequence reads CASSFAGVRSYNEQFF.

Comment on this clone: Coverage ceases 3 residues before the CDR3 finishes, and the germline J gene fills in the end. V and J are TRBV6-1 and TRBJ1-2, with a weak D call TRBD1 (5 bases). The CDR3 runs 16 residues. Trimming took 4 bases from V and 1 from J, leaving 16 bases between them. CDR1 is MNHNS, CDR2 SASEGT, per germline. The CDR3 sequence: CASSGGPYLDNYGYTF. CDR3 DNA, as far as it was read: TGTGCCAGCAGTGGGGGCCCCTACTTGGATAACTATGGC.

Of note for this clone: The read gets to within 3 residues of the CDR3 end, and the germline J gene fills in the rest. The V gene is TRBV19, the J gene TRBJ1-1; D is unresolved. CDR1 is LNHDA and CDR2 is SQIVND in the germline V gene (reference sequence). CDR3 length: 12 amino acids. The chain's CDR3 is CASTQNHEEAFF. Partial CDR3 DNA: TGTGCCAGTACACAGAATCATGAAGAA.

Concerning this clone itself: The CDR3 extends 3 residues past the end of the read, so its final part is completed from the germline J gene. The J gene is TRBJ2-5, the V gene TRBV6-2 or TRBV6-3; 10 nucleotides line up with TRBD1. V trimming: 0 bases; J trimming: 3 bases; junction bases outside the gene matches: 4. This CDR3 has 16 residues. Germline CDR1 is MNHEY and CDR2 is SVGEGT. Partial CDR3 DNA: TGTGCCAGCAGTTACTCCAGGACAGGGGGAGAAGAGACC. Protein product: CASSYSRTGGEET. The full CDR3 is CASSYSRTGGEETQYF.

On this clone: The read falls 3 residues short of the CDR3 end, and the missing part is taken from the germline J gene. J is TRBJ2-5 and V is TRBV7-6; TRBD1 matches at 7 bases. The CDR3 has 16 residues. CDR1 and CDR2 from the germline V gene are SGHVS and FNYEAQ. Unmatched junction bases numbered 13, after V lost 5 bases and J lost 4 bases. The sequenced CDR3 bases are TGTGCCAGCAGCCCACGCACAGGGGTGGGCGGAGAGACC. Translation gives CASSPRTGVGGET. The full CDR3 protein is CASSPRTGVGGETQYF.

In regard to this clone: The read comes to an end 3 residues before the CDR3 does, leaving the germline J gene to fill in the end. This chain connects TRBV5-4 to TRBJ2-5; 8 bases match TRBD1. Looked up from germline, CDR1 is SGHNT and CDR2 is YYREEE (reference sequence). This CDR3 is built from 13 residues. The junction had 1 base not matched to a gene; V was cut back by 5 bases and J by 1 base. CDR3 loop: CASRQGAQETQYF. The sequenced CDR3 bases are TGTGCCAGCAGGCAGGGGGCCCAAGAGACC.

A remark on this clone: The CDR3 goes on 3 residues after the read ends, and that part is filled in from the germline J gene. The chain combines TRBV2 with TRBJ2-2; D is unclear. In germline, CDR1 is SNHLY, CDR2 FYNNEI. The V and J ends lost 3 bases and 6 bases respectively, with 5 bases between them. The CDR3 is made up of 12 amino acids. Incomplete CDR3 DNA: TGTGCCAGCAGTGACAGCGCCGGGGAG. Translating it yields CASSDSAGE. The whole CDR3 region reads CASSDSAGELFF.

Turning to this clone: The CDR3 is cut off 3 residues early in the read; its end comes from the germline J gene. V gene TRBV7-8 combines with J gene TRBJ1-1, with D possibly TRBD1 on 6 matching bases. The germline V and J ends were trimmed by 6 bases and 0 bases, with 17 bases remaining between them. The CDR3 is 16 amino acids. Per germline, CDR1 SGHVS and CDR2 FQNEAQ. The CDR3 spells CASRSTGTNVNTEAFF. The DNA read from the CDR3 is TGTGCCAGCAGGTCCACCGGGACAAATGTGAACACTGAA.

About this clone itself: The read is 3 residues too short to cover the CDR3 end, so that end is filled in from the germline J gene. The V gene is TRBV6-2 or TRBV6-3, the J gene TRBJ2-3, with 13 bases identical to TRBD2. This CDR3 has 15 amino acids. Germline V gives CDR1 MNHEY, CDR2 SVGEGT. V lost 5 bases, J lost 4 bases, and 3 bases stayed unmatched. The CDR3 sequence: CASSRTSGRADTQYF. The DNA read from the CDR3 is TGTGCCAGCAGTAGAACTAGCGGGAGGGCAGATACG.

CDR3 DNA, as far as it was read: TGTGCCAGCAGCTTAGGAGGCCAGGTCTACGAG. Its translation: CASSLGGQVYE. The full CDR3 is CASSLGGQVYEQYF. This sequence joins TRBV7-2 and TRBJ2-7, with D hard to call. The read comes to an end 3 residues before the CDR3 does, leaving the germline J gene to fill in the end. Germline V lookup: CDR1 SGHTA, CDR2 FQGNSA. The CDR3 totals 14 residues. V was shortened by 1 base and J by 3 bases, with 10 bases between the two germline ends.

Turning to this clone: The read gets to within 3 residues of the CDR3 end, and the germline J gene fills in the rest. The chain carries TRBV11-2 and TRBJ1-1; D gene uncertain. In germline, CDR1 is SGHAT, CDR2 FQNNGV. The CDR3 loop spans 14 amino acids. The ends were cut back, 3 bases at V and 5 bases at J, with 13 bases in the middle. The CDR3 loop is CASSFGFPRTEAFF. The sequenced part of the CDR3 DNA is TGTGCCAGCAGCTTCGGGTTCCCCCGGACTGAA.

Comments on this clone: The CDR3 extends 3 residues past the end of the read, so its final part is completed from the germline J gene. Within the sample, other DNA sequences also encode this same CDR3. The rearrangement links TRBV7-9 to TRBJ1-6; D remains unclear. Per germline, CDR1 SEHNR and CDR2 FQNEAQ (reference sequence). Trimming removed 1 base at V and 5 bases at J, with 6 bases between. There are 14 residues in the CDR3. The CDR3 sequence is CASSLGGDNSPLHF. CDR3 DNA (partial): TGTGCCAGCAGCTTAGGCGGAGATAATTCACCC.